One sample yielded the 8 T cell receptor beta chains listed below, sequenced in a study of shared clonotypes between healthy human individuals. Assay: immunoSEQ multiplex PCR; the TCRdb copy retains only in-frame clones and omits some. The sample shows 2 million to 2.5 million clones, more than 85% of them seen only once. The sample was naive CD4+ T cells from PBMCs. Subset of the sample: CD45RA+ positively selected. These receptors were obtained from a man between 18 and 35 years old in good health. Some clones in this sample may be carry-over from other donors' samples.

This rearrangement joins TRBV7-9 to TRBJ2-7, with 8 nucleotides matching TRBD1. Trimming took 4 bases from V and 1 from J; bases not matched to a gene: 15. Germline V CDR1 and CDR2: SEHNR, FQNEAQ (reference sequence). The CDR3 has 18 amino acids. CDR3 loop: CASSYLGWGTGSSYEQYF. The CDR3 bases are TGTGCCAGCAGCTACCTGGGGTGGGGGACAGGATCATCCTACGAGCAGTACTTC.

The chain links TRBV19 to TRBJ1-5; weak D call: TRBD1 (5 bases). The CDR3 totals 13 residues. Germline CDR1 and CDR2: LNHDA and SQIVND (reference sequence). V lost 8 bases and J 4 bases, leaving 12 bases between the germline ends. CDR3 DNA sequence: TGTGCCAGTTCCAGACAGTTAAATCAGCCCCAGCATTTT. Its protein product is CASSRQLNQPQHF.

The rearrangement links TRBV4-2 to TRBJ2-2, with a weak D call TRBD2 (6 bases). Trimming pared 0 bases from V and 4 bases from J, leaving 9 bases between. The CDR3 consists of 15 residues. Per germline, CDR1 LGHNA and CDR2 YNFKEQ. The CDR3 DNA is TGTGCCAGCAGCCAAGACGGGAGCAGCACCGGGGAGCTGTTTTTT. Its translation is CASSQDGSSTGELFF.

V usage is TRBV7-9 and J usage is TRBJ2-3; the D gene is possibly TRBD2 (6 bases). V lost 1 base, J lost 2 bases, and 16 bases lay in between. This CDR3 region has 17 residues. CDR1 SEHNR and CDR2 FQNEAQ come from the germline V gene (reference sequence). The CDR3 coding sequence is TGTGCCAGCAGCTTAGGTGTTGCGGCGGGATACACAGATACGCAGTATTTT. It specifies CASSLGVAAGYTDTQYF.

The genes are TRBV2 and TRBJ1-1, with D maybe TRBD1 (5 bases). The V end lost 6 bases, the J end lost 8 bases, and 16 bases lay between the germline ends. Germline V gene sequence: CDR1 SNHLY, CDR2 FYNNEI. The CDR3 totals 13 residues. The CDR3 loop is CASRQESGLEAFF. The CDR3 DNA reads TGTGCCAGCAGACAGGAATCGGGACTCGAAGCTTTCTTT.

The chain carries TRBV5-1 and TRBJ2-1; D remains ambiguous. The length of the CDR3 is 14 residues. Per germline, CDR1 SGHRS and CDR2 YFSETQ. Trimming removed 4 bases from V and 8 bases from J, with 16 bases in between. CDR3 DNA: TGCGCCAGCAGCAACCGGAAAAGTGGGGATGAGCAGTTCTTC. This gives the protein CASSNRKSGDEQFF.

V is TRBV11-2 and J is TRBJ2-7; D is unresolved. The CDR3 loop spans 14 amino acids. The germline V gene encodes CDR1 SGHAT and CDR2 FQNNGV. Trimming removed 5 bases from V and 1 base from J, with 12 bases in between. The CDR3 DNA reads TGTGCCAGCAGCCCCGTACCCAGGTCCTACGAGCAGTACTTC. It yields the protein CASSPVPRSYEQYF.

The chain couples TRBV4-1 to TRBJ2-5, with D possibly being TRBD2 (5 bases). This CDR3 comprises 17 residues. Deletions cut 0 bases from V and 4 bases from J, with 18 bases between. Germline V gene sequence: CDR1 MGHRA, CDR2 YSYEKL. CDR3 residues: CASSQDWAYGAGETQYF. The CDR3 DNA reads TGCGCCAGCAGCCAAGATTGGGCTTATGGCGCGGGAGAGACCCAGTACTTC.